The present T cell receptor beta chain was sequenced within a study of PD-L1 blockade in urothelial cancer. This table comes from immunoSEQ multiplex PCR, and its TCRdb copy is limited to in-frame clones, with some not included. This table has roughly 56,000 clones, about 86% appearing once. The CDR3 is made up of 15 amino acids. Germline V gene sequence: CDR1 SGHRS, CDR2 YFSETQ. V was trimmed by 0 bases and J by 14 bases, leaving 20 bases between them. Time point meaning: pretreatment peripheral blood. The input for sequencing was PBMCs, taken around atezolizumab (anti-PD-L1) treatment. The clonotype comes from a man in his fifties or sixties with urothelial cancer. This chain uses TRBV5-1 with TRBJ1-4; D is unresolved. The CDR3: CASSLELGSPSTLFF. The CDR3 DNA sequence: TGCGCCAGCAGCTTGGAACTGGGGAGTCCTAGCACTCTGTTTTTT.